This T cell receptor (beta chain) emerged from a study of metastatic and nonmetastatic thyroid tumors. A word on this clone: Possible read error: a much larger clone is one base away.

Using MiXCR, TCRdb reanalyzed the PCR reads. The profile covers roughly 40,000 clones, with 15% to 20% appearing a single time and 3.5% to 4% taken by the ten largest. CDR1 and CDR2 (germline): SGHDT, YYEEEE. The length of the CDR3 is 14 residues. Thyroid surgery was performed in patients who had received no treatment beforehand. This clonotype was obtained from a female donor with papillary thyroid cancer or a benign thyroid nodule (not recorded which). Some clones in this sample may be carry-over from other donors' samples. Specimen: blood. V gene TRBV5-6 combines with J gene TRBJ2-4, with a weak D call TRBD2 (6 bases). The CDR3: CANSVQGGGGIQYF. The DNA for the CDR3 is TGTGCCAACAGCGTGCAGGGAGGTGGGGGCATTCAGTACTTC. Based on the CDR3 plus reference TRBV5-6 and TRBJ2-4, the full variable domain is DAGVTQSPTHLIKTRGQQVTLRCSPKSGHDTVSWYQQALGQGPQFIFQYYEEEERQRGNFPDRFSGHQFPNYSSELNVNALLLGDSALYLCANSVQGGGGIQYFGAGTRLSVL.